This TCR beta chain is drawn from a study of T cells and copy number aberrations in small-cell lung cancer (TCRdb year 2021). Background on the whole study: To relate T cell metrics to mutations and copy number aberrations, the same tumor regions underwent both TCR repertoire sequencing and whole-exome sequencing. Tumor TCR data were available for about 17 patients, and roughly 13 patients had TCR data from both tumor and normal tissue.

Overall study outcomes, separate from this receptor: Every specimen was formalin-fixed paraffin-embedded tissue, a material known to introduce sequencing artifacts. Tumors had lower T-cell density, richness and clonality than adjacent lung tissue, though the difference in density was not significant. Because surgical resection is uncommon in small-cell lung cancer, the study was limited by a small sample size, and the findings need validation. Across regions, the TCR repertoire was highly heterogeneous, with 79.9-97.7% of clones confined to a single region, an overlap lower than the overlap seen in localized NSCLC. A negative correlation was found between higher copy number aberration burden and tumor T-cell density, richness and clonality.

In this sample, this clone turned up once. Its antigen specificity is not known. No per-base quality is available; no much larger clone lies one base away. Using multiplexed V- and J-gene primers, the immunoSEQ hsTCRB Kit amplified TCR-beta CDR3 regions from genomic DNA. Unique DNA barcodes were added in a second PCR, and samples were pooled together with a negative and a positive control. Pooled TCR-beta libraries were sequenced on an Illumina MiSeq with a 150-cycle paired-end protocol. From the authors' description of their analysis: Raw sequencing data were processed by Adaptive Biotechnologies into a report with normalized, annotated TCR-beta repertoires. To compute T-cell density, TCR-beta templates were normalized to usable DNA, with usable DNA estimated through amplification of housekeeping genes. Richness was defined as the count of unique rearrangements, and clonality was defined as 1 minus Pielou's evenness. Three measures quantified intratumor TCR heterogeneity between regions: the Jaccard index, the Morisita overlap index, and the proportion of shared top-20 clonotypes. TCRdb took over this immuneACCESS table, retaining in-frame rearrangements with V and J assigned. Such tables are incomplete; in checked studies, under half of the missing clones stem from an unresolved V gene, and the remainder is unexplained. The DNA was the basis for D and trimming; V, J and clone size are from that table. Recorded for this sample are roughly 450 clones; 90% to 97% of them occurred a single time. Roughly 3% of the sample rests with the top ten.

Donors were patients with limited-stage small-cell lung cancer who underwent surgical resection in Hangzhou, China, between about 2007 and 2020. All donors had upfront surgery without preoperative chemotherapy or radiotherapy, and none received immunotherapy before or after surgery. Each of the roughly 20 patients in the sequenced cohort was a smoker or a heavy second-hand smoker. To represent spatial heterogeneity of the primary tumors, three regions were collected from each tumor FFPE block using a grid approach. To enrich for malignant cells, tumor regions underwent macrodissection, and selection was restricted to regions expected to yield at least 150 ng DNA. To characterize T cell repertoire heterogeneity, the study applied multi-region TCR-beta sequencing to resected limited-stage small-cell lung cancers and to tumor-adjacent lung tissue. Genomic DNA was extracted from FFPE tissue using the AllPrep DNA/RNA FFPE Kit (Qiagen).

According to the germline V gene, CDR1 reads LGHNT and CDR2 reads FRNRAP. The CDR3 starts with the cysteine, ends with the phenylalanine, and has 13 residues. This entry keeps only the CDR3 DNA: 39 bases, framed from base 1. Between the V and J ends, shortened by 3 bases and 2 bases respectively, the junction contains 7 bases. The source is a middle-aged man with small cell lung cancer. The chain is encoded by TRBV12-5 joined to TRBJ2-5; the D gene is unclear. Material for sequencing was tumor tissue. The CDR3 sequence is CASGLPTQETQYF. The sequence in DNA is TGTGCTAGTGGTTTACCCACTCAAGAGACCCAGTACTTC.